This T cell receptor (beta chain) was captured by sequencing in a study of T cells in Graves' hyperthyroidism and ophthalmopathy. Study observations and caveats: Ophthalmopathy was model-predicted a median about 6 months pre-onset. Also found in blood were most expanded thyroid clonotypes above 0.001.

Patients were excluded because of uncontrolled infection, other autoimmune disease, pregnancy or lactation. Diagnoses were established using clinical symptoms, serum thyroxine and TRAb, thyroid ultrasound and orbital computed tomography. Amplification targeted TCR beta CDR3 regions from RNA transcripts. TCR CDR3 underwent first-round RT-PCR with the HTBI primer set. TCRdb recomputed calls from the multiplex PCR reads with MiXCR, one row per CDR3 protein. The table includes 450,000 to 500,000 distinct CDR3 sequences, about 20% detected once. The V end lost 2 bases, the J end lost 6 bases, and 14 bases lay between the germline ends. The CDR3 spans 15 residues. CDR1 and CDR2 (germline): MDHEN, SYDVKM. A few counts support this clonotype. Its antigen is still unknown.

The sequenced sample was blood. The clonotype originates from a woman in her 70s with Graves' ophthalmopathy. The rearrangement joins TRBV28 to TRBJ1-5; D is possibly TRBD1 (5 bases). Here the CDR3 reads CASSLAARVGQPQHF. The DNA for the CDR3 is TGTGCCAGCAGTTTAGCGGCCAGGGTTGGTCAGCCCCAGCATTTT.